This TCR beta chain was profiled in a study of breast tumors, draining lymph nodes, adjacent tissues. TCRdb reanalysed the multiplex PCR reads using MiXCR and keeps one entry per CDR3 protein. The sample yields about 110,000 distinct CDR3 sequences, about 31% seen once. There are many counts of this clonotype. Its specificity is not known. The germline gives CDR1 SGHVS, CDR2 FQNEAQ. The CDR3 extends over 13 amino acids. V was cut by 6 bases and J by 2 bases, with 10 bases left in between. Study results and caveats: Data only fit, rather than demonstrated, lymph node origin of most tumor T cells.

The lymph nodes were axillary draining lymph nodes from breast cancer patients. The sequencing sample was made of axillary lymph node tissue. The J gene is TRBJ1-2, the V gene TRBV7-8; no reliable D call. The clonotype comes from a female donor with breast cancer. Some clones in this sample may be carry-over from other donors' samples. CDR3 sequence reads: CASRNSENYGYTF. CDR3 bases: TGTGCCAGCAGGAACTCGGAAAACTATGGCTACACCTTC.